The present entry profiles one T cell receptor (beta chain) with its context. Its specificity is unknown. The data were obtained in a study of T cell repertoires in cytomegalovirus infection. Study as a whole: In public TCR beta signatures, there were indications of both CMV infection and matching HLA type.

The trim removed 4 bases at V and 4 bases at J, leaving 14 bases unmatched. The germline CDR1 and CDR2 sequences are ENHRY and SYGVKD. The CDR3 extends over 18 amino acids. The study's findings and limits: HLA-C-restricted CMV-specific TCR beta clonotypes were dominant in the ex vivo response. Adding up the frequency of public TCR beta families identified people who carried CMV plus the relevant HLA.

TCRdb reanalysed the reads using MiXCR and keeps one entry per CDR3 protein. The table lists approximately 500,000 distinct CDR3 sequences, about 30% of them singletons, with approximately 13% in the top ten. This TCR was sampled from a human donor in good health (CMV status not recorded). Some clones in this sample may be carry-over from other donors' samples. The chain carries TRBV10-3 and TRBJ1-1; 11 positions match TRBD1. Specimen: PBMCs. The CDR3 DNA is TGTGCCATCAGTGCCATGGGGACAGGGGGACTGGTGAGCACTGAAGCTTTCTTT. Amino acid sequence: CAISAMGTGGLVSTEAFF.